Below, 21 T cell receptor beta chains from the same sample are listed, as sequenced in a study of beta chain features in type 1 diabetes. No antigen has been identified for these receptors. Study-level findings and limits: TCRB CDR3 length was moderately but significantly reduced in all four CD4+ subsets of Type 1 diabetes patients.

Sequencing targeted expressed TCRB transcripts, as all isolated RNA had been reverse transcribed. Sequenced by immunoSEQ multiplex PCR; TCRdb stores in-frame clones only, minus some. The sample includes 500,000 to 850,000 clones, around an eighth of them seen just once. The sequencing sample was made of naive CD4+ T cells from blood. These receptors all stem from a man younger than 35 with type 1 diabetes.

The chain employs TRBV10-3 and TRBJ2-7; 9 bases agree with TRBD1. This CDR3 region has 14 residues. With V trimmed by 4 bases and J by 5 bases, 6 bases remained unmatched. The germline V gene has CDR1 ENHRY and CDR2 SYGVKD. The CDR3 is CAISGTGGLHEQYF. The CDR3 DNA follows: TGTGCCATCAGTGGCACAGGGGGCTTACACGAGCAGTACTTC.

This clone has just a few counts. The J gene is TRBJ1-2, the V gene TRBV6-4; no firm D call. The CDR3 contains 13 residues. Germline CDR1 MRHNA, CDR2 SNTAGT. Trimming shortened V by 2 bases and J by 4 bases, and 8 bases separated the two germline ends. CDR3 coding DNA: TGTGCCAGCAGTGACCCGGGTGGCTATGGCTACACCTTC. It translates to CASSDPGGYGYTF.

This clone was detected a few times. J is TRBJ1-2 and V is TRBV25-1; 8 bases match TRBD1. J gave up 5 bases and V 3 bases, and 5 bases lay outside the gene matches. Germline V gene sequence: CDR1 MGHDK, CDR2 SYGVNS. There are 14 residues in the CDR3. The DNA of the CDR3 is TGTGCCAGCAGTGATCTGGACAGGGTTTATGGCTACACCTTC. This translates into CASSDLDRVYGYTF.

This clone was counted a few times. This specimen includes other DNA sequences encoding the same CDR3. The rearrangement joins TRBV7-2 to TRBJ2-5; the D call may be TRBD1 or TRBD2 (5 bases each). The CDR3 is made up of 13 amino acids. Germline loops: CDR1 SGHTA, CDR2 FQGNSA. Trimming shortened V by 2 bases and J by 4 bases, and 8 bases separated the two germline ends. CDR3 amino acids: CASSLIGGETQYF. Written as DNA, the CDR3 is TGTGCCAGCAGCTTAATTGGGGGAGAGACCCAGTACTTC.

This rearrangement joins TRBV12-5 to TRBJ2-1, with 8 bases fitting TRBD2. This CDR3 is built from 16 residues. Germline V gene data show CDR1 as LGHNT and CDR2 as FRNRAP. V shed 5 bases, J shed 0 bases, and the junction held 6 bases outside the gene matches. The CDR3 DNA follows: TGTGCTAGTGGTCCCTCGGGAGGGAGCTCCTACAATGAGCAGTTCTTC. The encoded protein is CASGPSGGSSYNEQFF.

This clone came up a few times. The gene calls are TRBV4-1 and TRBJ2-3; 7 bases are a match to TRBD1. J lost 2 bases, V lost 2 bases, and 7 bases had no gene match. CDR1 is MGHRA, CDR2 YSYEKL, per germline. The CDR3 is made up of 16 amino acids. The CDR3 nucleotides read TGCGCCAGCAGCCAAAAGCCAGGGGGAAACACAGATACGCAGTATTTT. Amino acids: CASSQKPGGNTDTQYF.

The chain recombines TRBV9 with TRBJ1-1, with TRBD1 as a possible D gene (5 bases). The CDR3 is made up of 15 amino acids. V was shortened by 5 bases and J by 3 bases, with 17 bases between the two germline ends. Germline V gene sequence: CDR1 SGDLS, CDR2 YYNGEE. The CDR3 sequence: CASSGHQGYDTEAFF. Written as DNA, the CDR3 is TGTGCCAGCAGTGGACATCAGGGCTACGACACTGAAGCTTTCTTT. The entire variable domain, with the rest obtained from reference TRBV9 and TRBJ1-1, is as follows: DSGVTQTPKHLITATGQRVTLRCSPRSGDLSVYWYQQSLDQGLQFLIQYYNGEERAKGNILERFSAQQFPDLHSELNLSSLELGDSALYFCASSGHQGYDTEAFFGQGTRLTVV.

This clone was found a few times. The V gene is TRBV29-1, the J gene TRBJ2-7, with TRBD1 as a possible D gene (6 bases). The CDR3 extends over 13 amino acids. In germline, CDR1 is SQVTM, CDR2 ANQGSEA. Trimming stripped 6 bases from V and 3 bases from J, with 15 bases between. CDR3 loop: CSVSRDTYYEQYF. CDR3 in DNA: TGCAGCGTATCTAGGGACACGTACTACGAGCAGTACTTC.

The chain joins TRBV27 to TRBJ2-1; 7 bases match TRBD2. CDR1 is MNHEY and CDR2 is SMNVEV in the germline V gene (reference sequence). V shed 4 bases and J 6 bases; nucleotides not matched to a gene: 6. The CDR3 extends over 14 amino acids. CDR3 protein: CASSSIAGSNEQFF. For the CDR3, the DNA is TGTGCCAGCAGTTCGATAGCGGGTAGCAATGAGCAGTTCTTC.

The V and J genes are TRBV19 and TRBJ2-4, with 9 nucleotides matching TRBD1. V shed 7 bases and J 9 bases; nucleotides not matched to a gene: 4. Per the germline V gene, CDR1 is LNHDA and CDR2 is SQIVND (reference sequence). The CDR3 totals 12 residues. CDR3 sequence reads: CASKTDRGIQYF. Here the CDR3 DNA reads TGTGCCAGTAAGACGGACAGGGGCATTCAGTACTTC.

This clone was seen only a few times. The J gene is TRBJ1-1, the V gene TRBV10-3; D gene ambiguous. V shed 4 bases and J shed 0 bases, with 12 bases lying between them. From germline, CDR1 is ENHRY and CDR2 SYGVKD. The CDR3 runs 15 residues. For the CDR3, the DNA is TGTGCCATCAGTGTGGGCTTGACTATGAACACTGAAGCTTTCTTT. Amino acids: CAISVGLTMNTEAFF.

This sequence joins TRBV29-1 and TRBJ2-7; the match to TRBD1 covers 7 bases. Germline trimming cut 5 bases from V and 1 base from J; bases unmatched to any gene: 5. The germline V gene encodes CDR1 SQVTM and CDR2 ANQGSEA. The CDR3 is 13 amino acids. The CDR3 DNA reads as TGCAGCGTTTCCCGGGACAGTTCCTACGAGCAGTACTTC. Protein: CSVSRDSSYEQYF.

V usage is TRBV5-4 and J usage is TRBJ2-7; possibly TRBD2 for D (6 bases). This CDR3 has 12 amino acids. Germline CDR1 is SGHNT and CDR2 is YYREEE (reference sequence). Trimming pared 0 bases from V and 9 bases from J, leaving 10 bases between. CDR3 sequence (DNA): TGTGCCAGCAGCTTGGAGACTAGTTGGCAGTACTTC. Translation: CASSLETSWQYF.

In this sample, this clone turned up a few times. The chain combines TRBV6-1 with TRBJ2-2; possible D gene TRBD1, 6 bases. The ends were cut back, 10 bases at V and 2 bases at J, with 14 bases in the middle. CDR1 MNHNS and CDR2 SASEGT come from the germline V gene. The CDR3 has 14 amino acids. CDR3 in amino acids: CATPVRGNTGELFF. DNA for the CDR3: TGTGCCACCCCCGTCAGGGGTAACACCGGGGAGCTGTTTTTT.

There are a few counts of this clone. V is TRBV19 and J is TRBJ2-7, with TRBD2 identical over 8 bases. Germline V gene lookup returns CDR1 LNHDA and CDR2 SQIVND (reference sequence). After removal of 9 bases from V and 3 bases from J, the junction contained 16 bases not matched to a gene. This CDR3 spans 16 amino acids. The CDR3 nucleotides read TGTGCCAGAATTCTCGTTCCAGCGGGAGTCGTCTACGAGCAGTACTTC. It specifies CARILVPAGVVYEQYF.

The chain uses TRBV18 and TRBJ1-1; D is unresolved. The CDR3 has 14 amino acids. Germline V lookup: CDR1 KGHSH, CDR2 LQKENI. Trimming removed 3 bases at V and 1 base at J, with 9 bases between. The CDR3: CASSPSSTNTEAFF. The CDR3, as DNA: TGTGCCAGCTCACCGTCCAGTACGAACACTGAAGCTTTCTTT.

This rearrangement joins TRBV6-6 to TRBJ2-7; weak D call: TRBD2 (6 bases). The CDR3 has 12 amino acids. The germline CDR1 and CDR2 sequences are MNHNY and SVGAGI (reference sequence). V shed 3 bases and J shed 6 bases, with 9 bases lying between them. The CDR3 sequence: CASSYREAEQYF. CDR3 nucleotide sequence: TGTGCCAGCAGTTATAGGGAGGCCGAGCAGTACTTC.

This clone was seen only once. The rearrangement joins TRBV7-2 to TRBJ2-7; tentative D call: TRBD1 (5 bases). The CDR3 spans 15 residues. Germline V lookup: CDR1 SGHTA, CDR2 FQGNSA. V lost 5 bases, J lost 0 bases, and 14 bases lay in between. The CDR3 nucleotides read TGTGCCAGCAGCCCGCCCCCAGGGAACTCCTACGAGCAGTACTTC. Translation gives CASSPPPGNSYEQYF. The full variable domain, rest sourced from reference TRBV7-2 and TRBJ2-7, is GAGVSQSPSNKVTEKGKDVELRCDPISGHTALYWYRQSLGQGLEFLIYFQGNSAPDKSGLPSDRFSAERTGGSVSTLTIQRTQQEDSAVYLCASSPPPGNSYEQYFGPGTRLTVT.

This clone has just a few counts. J is TRBJ2-2 and V is TRBV4-3; 9 bases map to TRBD2. Looked up from germline, CDR1 is LGHNA and CDR2 is YSLEER. This CDR3 contains 15 residues. J gave up 5 bases and V 5 bases, and 6 bases lay outside the gene matches. CDR3 in amino acids: CASSAQRGVTGELFF. In DNA form, the CDR3 reads TGCGCCAGCAGCGCGCAGCGGGGGGTGACCGGGGAGCTGTTTTTT.

This chain joins TRBV2 and TRBJ2-5; possible D gene TRBD1, 5 bases. The CDR3 consists of 13 residues. CDR1 is SNHLY, CDR2 FYNNEI, per germline. The V end lost 3 bases, the J end lost 3 bases, and 8 bases lay between the germline ends. CDR3 protein: CASSDEGEETQYF. CDR3 coding DNA: TGTGCCAGCAGTGATGAAGGGGAAGAGACCCAGTACTTC.

This clone appeared a few times. The genes are TRBV5-6 and TRBJ2-7, with a tentative D call TRBD1 (5 bases). The CDR3 is 13 residues long. CDR1 and CDR2 from the germline V gene are SGHDT and YYEEEE. Between the trimmed V and J ends, which lost 4 bases and 5 bases, there was a span of 13 bases. The CDR3: CASSVTVWDEQYF. The DNA for the CDR3 is TGTGCCAGCAGCGTGACAGTATGGGACGAGCAGTACTTC.